A single sample is the source of the 20 T cell receptor beta chains below, sequenced in a study of CD8 T cells in ankylosing spondylitis. Points from the study as a whole: A motif of eight highly homologous TCR beta variants was seen as apparently characteristic of ankylosing spondylitis blood.

In TCRdb, the 5' RACE reads were re-called with MiXCR into one record per CDR3 protein. The data hold under 950,000 distinct CDR3 sequences, with under 20% observed a single time. Their antigen targets remain unknown. The specimen was blood, either unsorted or a sorted T cell fraction (not recorded which). These receptors originate from a male donor with ankylosing spondylitis.

This clonotype was observed a handful of times. V usage is TRBV5-1 and J usage is TRBJ2-7; 7 nucleotides match TRBD2. The CDR3 is made up of 15 amino acids. V was clipped by 4 bases and J by 6 bases; unmatched bases: 13. Per the germline V gene, CDR1 is SGHRS and CDR2 is YFSETQ. CDR3 nucleotides: TGCGCCAGCAGCGTAAGCGGGGCTTGGGGATCCGAGCAGTACTTC. This translates into CASSVSGAWGSEQYF.

This clonotype was seen more than once but under ten times. This chain connects TRBV19 to TRBJ1-4; 7 bases fit TRBD1. This CDR3 contains 12 residues. The V gene's germline CDR1 is LNHDA and CDR2 SQIVND (reference sequence). Trimming took 9 bases from V and 5 from J; bases not matched to a gene: 3. The CDR3 coding sequence is TGTGCCAGAGTGGGACAGAATGAAAAACTGTTTTTT. This encodes CARVGQNEKLFF.

This clonotype occurred a few times. This chain uses TRBV29-1 with TRBJ1-1; 9 bases align to TRBD1. The V gene's germline CDR1 is SQVTM and CDR2 ANQGSEA. The V gene end was trimmed by 7 bases and the J gene end by 6 bases; junction bases not matched to a gene: 15. The length of the CDR3 is 15 residues. CDR3 in amino acids: CSGKGQGGVIAEAFF. The CDR3, as DNA: TGCAGCGGGAAGGGACAGGGAGGGGTTATAGCTGAAGCTTTCTTT.

The table lists this clonotype with a few counts. The rearrangement links TRBV5-1 to TRBJ2-5, with 8 bases lining up with TRBD2. The CDR3 consists of 14 residues. Germline V CDR1 and CDR2: SGHRS, YFSETQ. Germline trimming cut 2 bases from V and 5 bases from J; bases unmatched to any gene: 5. CDR3 DNA sequence: TGCGCCAGCAGCTTTGACCGGGAGGGGGAGACCCAGTACTTC. Translating gives CASSFDREGETQYF.

The chain combines TRBV12-3 or TRBV12-4 with TRBJ1-6; D unresolved. The CDR3 totals 15 residues. The V and J ends lost 1 base and 7 bases respectively, with 11 bases between them. CDR3 sequence (DNA): TGTGCCAGCAGTTTAGGGCAGGCGATCAATTCACCCCTCCACTTT. Translated: CASSLGQAINSPLHF.

This clonotype was detected a few times. This chain joins TRBV10-3 and TRBJ2-3; 7 bases fit TRBD2. The CDR3 has 14 amino acids. Germline trimming cut 3 bases from V and 4 bases from J; bases unmatched to any gene: 4. From germline, CDR1 is ENHRY and CDR2 SYGVKD. The CDR3: CAISEAGRPDTQYF. CDR3 DNA: TGTGCCATCAGTGAAGCGGGGAGACCAGATACGCAGTATTTT.

This clonotype showed up just a few times. The chain has TRBV12-3 or TRBV12-4 and TRBJ2-3; TRBD2 matches at 8 bases. Germline trimming cut 5 bases from V and 2 bases from J; bases unmatched to any gene: 3. The CDR3 has 14 residues. CDR3 bases: TGTGCCAGCAGTCTTAGCGGGGTCACAGATACGCAGTATTTT. This gives the protein CASSLSGVTDTQYF.

DNA for the CDR3: TGTGCCAGCAGCGTGGCTGCCGGGGACACAGATACGCAGTATTTT. It yields the protein CASSVAAGDTDTQYF. The chain joins TRBV5-5 to TRBJ2-3; D is possibly TRBD2 (5 bases). V lost 4 bases, J lost 2 bases, and 14 bases lay in between. The length of the CDR3 is 15 residues. Germline CDR1 SGHKS, CDR2 YYEKEE (reference sequence).

The table lists this clonotype with a few counts. CDR3 in amino acids: CASSFDRGGYGYTF. In DNA, the CDR3 is TGTGCCAGCAGTTTCGACAGGGGCGGGTATGGCTACACCTTC. The chain joins TRBV28 to TRBJ1-2, with TRBD1 identical over 8 bases. The CDR3 extends over 14 amino acids. Germline assignment: CDR1 MDHEN and CDR2 SYDVKM. With V trimmed by 3 bases and J by 5 bases, 5 bases remained unmatched.

This clonotype was counted a few times. This chain joins TRBV20-1 and TRBJ2-7, with D possibly matching TRBD2 (6 bases). Germline V gene lookup returns CDR1 DFQATT and CDR2 SNEGSKA (reference sequence). The CDR3 consists of 14 residues. The ends were cut back, 3 bases at V and 2 bases at J, with 14 bases in the middle. CDR3 sequence reads: CSASTQAGTYEQYF. The DNA for the CDR3 is TGCAGTGCTAGTACCCAGGCGGGAACCTACGAGCAGTACTTC.

This clonotype showed up many times. The rearrangement joins TRBV15 to TRBJ2-7, with 8 bases aligning to TRBD1. The germline CDR1 and CDR2 sequences are LNHNV and YYDKDF (reference sequence). Unmatched junction bases numbered 7, after V lost 5 bases and J lost 4 bases. The CDR3 has 14 amino acids. CDR3 DNA: TGTGCCACCAGCCTCGACAGGGGTATTTACGAGCAGTACTTC. Translation: CATSLDRGIYEQYF. The full variable domain, completed using reference TRBV15 and TRBJ2-7, is DAMVIQNPRYQVTQFGKPVTLSCSQTLNHNVMYWYQQKSSQAPKLLFHYYDKDFNNEADTPDNFQSRRPNTSFCFLDIRSPGLGDTAMYLCATSLDRGIYEQYFGPGTRLTVT.

The V and J genes are TRBV4-3 and TRBJ2-7; the D gene could be TRBD1 or TRBD2 (6 bases each). V dropped 0 bases and J dropped 3 bases, with 12 bases sitting between them. CDR1 LGHNA and CDR2 YSLEER come from the germline V gene. This CDR3 is 15 amino acids long. The CDR3 region is CASSQDSGAGYEQYF. The CDR3 region has the DNA TGCGCCAGCAGCCAAGATTCGGGGGCCGGCTACGAGCAGTACTTC.

This clonotype was detected a few times. The chain uses TRBV4-1 and TRBJ2-7; TRBD2 is a possible D gene (6 bases). The V end was cut by 2 bases, the J end by 0 bases, with 17 bases between. The CDR3 has 17 residues. CDR1 is MGHRA, CDR2 YSYEKL, per germline. DNA for the CDR3: TGCGCCAGCAGCCAACTCGTTGTGGGAGGCCCCTCCTACGAGCAGTACTTC. It specifies CASSQLVVGGPSYEQYF.

The chain has TRBV28 and TRBJ2-7; 7 positions agree with TRBD2. V shed 2 bases, J shed 4 bases, and the junction held 8 bases outside the gene matches. The length of the CDR3 is 15 residues. The germline CDR1 and CDR2 sequences are MDHEN and SYDVKM. CDR3 sequence reads: CASSLGPSGPYEQYF. Written as DNA, the CDR3 is TGTGCCAGCAGTTTAGGTCCTAGCGGCCCATACGAGCAGTACTTC.

The rearrangement joins TRBV12-3 or TRBV12-4 to TRBJ2-1, with D possibly matching TRBD2 (6 bases). Trimming stripped 6 bases from V and 7 bases from J, with 10 bases between. The CDR3 runs to 12 residues. DNA for the CDR3: TGTGCCAGCAGATCCGGACTAAATGAGCAGTTCTTC. This translates into CASRSGLNEQFF.

This clonotype has only a few counts. This chain connects TRBV4-2 to TRBJ1-5; 8 nucleotides line up with TRBD1. CDR1 is LGHNA, CDR2 YNFKEQ, per germline. The CDR3 has 16 amino acids. V shed 3 bases and J 3 bases; nucleotides not matched to a gene: 7. CDR3 amino acids: CASSQIGQGDNQPQHF. The CDR3 DNA reads TGTGCCAGCAGCCAGATAGGACAGGGTGACAATCAGCCCCAGCATTTT.

This clonotype was counted many times. The chain joins TRBV7-2 to TRBJ2-7; 8 bases match TRBD2. Germline values: CDR1 SGHTA, CDR2 FQGNSA. After removal of 2 bases from V and 4 bases from J, the junction contained 7 bases not matched to a gene. This CDR3 contains 15 residues. CDR3 region: CASSLSSGIVYEQYF. Written as DNA, the CDR3 is TGTGCCAGCAGCTTAAGTAGCGGGATTGTGTACGAGCAGTACTTC.

This clonotype was counted between two and nine times. The rearrangement joins TRBV27 to TRBJ2-5; 7 bases fit TRBD1. Germline V gene lookup returns CDR1 MNHEY and CDR2 SMNVEV (reference sequence). There are 14 residues in the CDR3. The J segment lost 2 bases and the V segment lost 5 bases, leaving 5 bases of the junction unmatched. In nucleotides, the CDR3 is TGTGCCAGCAGTAAGGGACAGCCACAAGAGACCCAGTACTTC. Its translation is CASSKGQPQETQYF.

The sample holds a few counts of this clonotype. This chain connects TRBV20-1 to TRBJ2-5; 9 bases match TRBD1. The CDR3 spans 11 residues. The germline CDR1 and CDR2 sequences are DFQATT and SNEGSKA (reference sequence). The V and J ends lost 7 bases and 6 bases, in that order; junction bases with no gene match: 3. CDR3 bases: TGCAGTGGACAGGGGGGAAAGACCCAGTACTTC. This codes for CSGQGGKTQYF.

This clonotype turned up a few times. The rearrangement links TRBV20-1 to TRBJ1-1; D uncertain. CDR1 is DFQATT, CDR2 SNEGSKA, per germline (reference sequence). V gave up 0 bases and J gave up 4 bases, with 15 bases separating them. This CDR3 has 15 amino acids. The DNA of the CDR3 is TGCAGTGCTAGAGATCCCAAAGGGCCCGGCACTGAAGCTTTCTTT. This gives the protein CSARDPKGPGTEAFF.